One sample yielded the 8 T cell receptor beta chains listed below, sequenced in a study of blood T cell repertoires in COVID-19. The data were produced by immunoSEQ multiplex PCR, yet TCRdb's version contains in-frame clones alone and is incomplete. The sample lists some 120,000 clones, under 95% occurring once. Material: peripheral blood. These receptors came from a man between 50 and 59 years old with active COVID-19.

The genes are TRBV10-1 and TRBJ2-7; D unclear. CDR3 length equals 13 residues. Trimming took 4 bases from V and 6 from J, leaving 13 bases between them. Per the germline V gene, CDR1 is WNHNN and CDR2 is SYGVQD (reference sequence). The CDR3 DNA sequence: TGCGCCAGCAGTGTAGACTCCCTCAGCGAGCAGTACTTC. It translates to CASSVDSLSEQYF.

The V and J genes are TRBV3-1 (or the pseudogene TRBV3-2) and TRBJ1-2, with TRBD1 identical over 11 bases. Trimming removed 1 base from V and 4 bases from J; junction bases left unmatched: 2. The CDR3 runs 15 residues. Germline V gene sequence: CDR1 LGHDT, CDR2 YNNKEL (reference sequence). The CDR3 here is CASSQGDRGVYGYTF. The CDR3 nucleotides read TGTGCCAGCAGCCAAGGGGACAGGGGGGTCTATGGCTACACCTTC.

This chain connects TRBV5-4 to TRBJ2-3; TRBD2 matches at 11 bases. V was clipped by 4 bases and J by 6 bases; unmatched bases: 10. In germline, CDR1 is SGHNT, CDR2 YYREEE (reference sequence). This CDR3 contains 16 residues. The CDR3 coding sequence is TGTGCCAGCAGCCCGCTAGCGGGAGGCCCGGCGGATACGCAGTATTTT. Amino acids: CASSPLAGGPADTQYF.

The CDR3 protein is CASSDGYRSFETDTQYF. In nucleotides, the CDR3 is TGTGCCAGCAGCGATGGTTACAGGTCCTTTGAAACAGATACGCAGTATTTT. The chain carries TRBV3-1 (or the pseudogene TRBV3-2) and TRBJ2-3, with a tentative D call TRBD1 (5 bases). V lost 5 bases and J lost 3, with 21 bases in between. Germline assignment: CDR1 LGHDT and CDR2 YNNKEL (reference sequence). The CDR3 covers 17 residues.

This chain joins TRBV29-1 and TRBJ2-1; maybe TRBD2 (6 bases). The germline V and J ends were trimmed by 4 bases and 1 base, with 11 bases remaining between them. The CDR3 length is 14 residues. CDR1 is SQVTM, CDR2 ANQGSEA, per germline. DNA for the CDR3: TGCAGCGTTGCAGGCGGGATTTCCTACAATGAGCAGTTCTTC. Protein: CSVAGGISYNEQFF.

The rearrangement uses TRBV7-8 and TRBJ1-5; no firm D call. V was clipped by 4 bases and J by 1 base, with 17 bases between them. This CDR3 is built from 17 residues. CDR1 and CDR2 from the germline V gene are SGHVS and FQNEAQ. For the CDR3, the DNA is TGTGCCAGCAGCTCCCTAAACCGGGGATCAAGCAATCAGCCCCAGCATTTT. Protein sequence: CASSSLNRGSSNQPQHF.

J is TRBJ1-5 and V is TRBV5-1, with D perhaps TRBD1 (6 bases). Trimming stripped 3 bases from V and 5 bases from J, with 15 bases between. CDR3 length equals 15 residues. CDR1 and CDR2 (germline): SGHRS, YFSETQ. This chain's CDR3 is CASSYLGGEDQPQHF. The CDR3 DNA sequence: TGCGCCAGCAGCTACCTTGGGGGCGAGGATCAGCCCCAGCATTTT. Full variable domain (remainder filled in from reference TRBV5-1 and TRBJ1-5): KAGVTQTPRYLIKTRGQQVTLSCSPISGHRSVSWYQQTPGQGLQFLFEYFSETQRNKGNFPGRFSGRQFSNSRSEMNVSTLELGDSALYLCASSYLGGEDQPQHFGDGTRLSIL.

The V and J genes are TRBV5-1 and TRBJ1-6, with TRBD1 matching 8 bases. The CDR3 extends over 14 amino acids. CDR1 SGHRS and CDR2 YFSETQ come from the germline V gene. Trimming cost V 4 bases and J 8 bases; bases outside gene matches: 5. CDR3 sequence (DNA): TGCGCCAGCAGCCGACAGGGGAGGGATTCACCCCTCCACTTT. It specifies CASSRQGRDSPLHF.